One and the same sample provided the 21 T cell receptor beta chains below, sequenced in a study of CD8 T cells in Susac syndrome. Reverse transcription of about 0.45 to 1 ug RNA was carried out with random hexamers. TCRdb analysed the immunoSEQ multiplex PCR reads with MiXCR anew, one entry per CDR3 protein. The sample has more than 200,000 distinct CDR3 sequences, more than 85% seen once. Sample: CD8+ T cells from PBMCs. Source of these receptors: a human donor with multiple sclerosis.

The chain carries TRBV7-9 and TRBJ1-2, with 12 bases identical to TRBD1. This CDR3 comprises 16 residues. V lost 4 bases and J lost 7; bases outside the gene matches: 10. The germline V gene has CDR1 SEHNR and CDR2 FQNEAQ (reference sequence). The CDR3 nucleotides are TGTGCCAGCAGCTCCCCGGGACAGGGGGCAATTGGTGGCTACACCTTC. Translating gives CASSSPGQGAIGGYTF.

This chain uses TRBV11-1 with TRBJ1-2; the match to TRBD1 covers 7 bases. CDR1 and CDR2 from the germline V gene are SGHAT and FQDESV (reference sequence). This CDR3 contains 19 residues. The junction had 21 bases not matched to a gene; V was cut back by 2 bases and J by 6 bases. The CDR3, as DNA: TGTGCCAGCAGCTTAAGGGCTTCGAGCAGGGGGAAATTTGCGGATGGCTACACCTTC. Protein: CASSLRASSRGKFADGYTF.

In DNA, the CDR3 is TGTGCCAGCAGTGTAACAGGGATTGGCAATGAGCAGTTCTTC. Translated, it gives CASSVTGIGNEQFF. The chain joins TRBV25-1 to TRBJ2-1, with D perhaps matching TRBD1 (6 bases). Between the trimmed V and J ends, which lost 4 bases and 6 bases, there was a span of 13 bases. The V gene's germline CDR1 is MGHDK and CDR2 SYGVNS. There are 14 residues in the CDR3.

The gene calls are TRBV19 and TRBJ2-7; TRBD1 aligns across 10 bases. J gave up 2 bases and V 5 bases, and 6 bases lay outside the gene matches. Germline CDR1 and CDR2: LNHDA and SQIVND (reference sequence). This CDR3 contains 15 residues. CDR3 protein: CASSAAGTGAYEQYF. The CDR3 DNA sequence: TGTGCCAGTAGTGCCGCCGGGACAGGGGCCTACGAGCAGTACTTC.

This chain joins TRBV24-1 and TRBJ2-3; unclear D gene. The germline CDR1 and CDR2 sequences are KGHDR and SFDVKD. This CDR3 contains 13 residues. The V and J ends lost 4 bases and 1 base respectively, with 5 bases between them. The chain's CDR3 is CATSEGRTDTQYF. CDR3 DNA sequence: TGTGCCACCAGTGAGGGCCGCACAGATACGCAGTATTTT.

This chain joins TRBV11-2 and TRBJ2-3; tentative D call: TRBD2 (6 bases). The V and J ends lost 5 bases and 4 bases respectively, with 16 bases between them. The CDR3 is 15 residues long. CDR1 and CDR2 from the germline V gene are SGHAT and FQNNGV. The CDR3: CASSHPGGRADTQYF. CDR3 sequence (DNA): TGTGCCAGCAGCCACCCCGGGGGTCGGGCAGATACGCAGTATTTT.

This chain connects TRBV27 to TRBJ1-3; perhaps TRBD1 as D (5 bases). In germline, CDR1 is MNHEY, CDR2 SMNVEV (reference sequence). The CDR3 has 15 amino acids. Trimming pared 0 bases from V and 8 bases from J, leaving 14 bases between. The chain's CDR3 is CASSLSGGSGDTIYF. For the CDR3, the DNA is TGTGCCAGCAGTTTATCTGGGGGGTCGGGGGACACCATATATTTT.

J is TRBJ2-7 and V is TRBV4-1, with TRBD1 matching 7 bases. The junction had 7 bases not matched to a gene; V was cut back by 3 bases and J by 2 bases. Germline-derived CDR1 and CDR2 are MGHRA and YSYEKL. The CDR3 consists of 15 residues. The CDR3 loop reads CASSQATGNTYEQYF. The CDR3 coding sequence is TGCGCCAGCAGCCAGGCGACAGGGAATACCTACGAGCAGTACTTC.

The chain carries TRBV3-1 and TRBJ2-1; D uncertain. Per germline, CDR1 LGHDT and CDR2 YNNKEL (reference sequence). V was cut by 0 bases and J by 6 bases, with 3 bases left in between. This CDR3 has 12 amino acids. This CDR3 reads CASSQEANEQFF. CDR3 coding DNA: TGTGCCAGCAGCCAAGAGGCCAATGAGCAGTTCTTC.

This clonotype has more than one count but fewer than ten. This CDR3 reads CASSPQRDSYEQYF. The CDR3 DNA follows: TGTGCCAGCAGCCCTCAAAGGGATTCCTACGAGCAGTACTTC. The V and J genes are TRBV7-9 and TRBJ2-7; D is unresolved. The V gene lost 5 bases and the J gene lost 1 base, with 12 bases spanning the gap. Germline values: CDR1 SEHNR, CDR2 FQNEAQ (reference sequence). The CDR3 length is 14 residues.

This chain links TRBV6-5 with TRBJ2-7; 9 bases are shared with TRBD1. The trim removed 7 bases at V and 6 bases at J, leaving 7 bases unmatched. This CDR3 is 13 amino acids long. Germline V gene sequence: CDR1 MNHEY, CDR2 SVGAGI. This CDR3 is CASTPGQGGEQYF. The CDR3 DNA is TGTGCCAGCACGCCGGGACAGGGAGGCGAGCAGTACTTC.

The gene calls are TRBV7-2 and TRBJ2-7; no definite D call. CDR3 length equals 15 residues. In germline, CDR1 is SGHTA, CDR2 FQGNSA. The V and J ends lost 5 bases and 4 bases respectively, with 18 bases between them. The CDR3 DNA is TGTGCCAGCAGCAAGGACCGCTCGTCCCTTTACGAGCAGTACTTC. Translation gives CASSKDRSSLYEQYF.

The chain joins TRBV4-3 to TRBJ1-4, with D hard to call. Germline V gene sequence: CDR1 LGHNA, CDR2 YSLEER. Trimming pared 5 bases from V and 7 bases from J, leaving 14 bases between. This CDR3 comprises 14 residues. The CDR3 nucleotides are TGCGCCAGCAGCTTAAACTGGGCGGGTGAAAAACTGTTTTTT. It encodes CASSLNWAGEKLFF.

The rearrangement links TRBV7-9 to TRBJ2-7; D might be TRBD2 (5 bases). In germline, CDR1 is SEHNR, CDR2 FQNEAQ (reference sequence). V dropped 0 bases and J dropped 2 bases, with 17 bases sitting between them. This CDR3 contains 17 residues. The DNA for the CDR3 is TGTGCCAGCAGCTTAGCCCCCGGGATAGCGTCTACCTACGAGCAGTACTTC. Translating gives CASSLAPGIASTYEQYF.

The genes are TRBV6-1 and TRBJ2-7; TRBD1 agrees at 8 bases. Germline CDR1 reads MNHNS; CDR2 reads SASEGT. CDR3 length: 15 amino acids. After removal of 4 bases from V and 2 bases from J, the junction contained 7 bases not matched to a gene. CDR3 nucleotide sequence: TGTGCCAGCAGTGTCTGGACAGGGCGGACCTACGAGCAGTACTTC. Residues: CASSVWTGRTYEQYF.

This clonotype was counted once. The rearrangement uses TRBV5-4 and TRBJ2-7, with TRBD2 identical over 7 bases. The CDR3 contains 14 residues. Germline V lookup: CDR1 SGHNT, CDR2 YYREEE (reference sequence). With V trimmed by 4 bases and J by 3 bases, 7 bases remained unmatched. The CDR3, as DNA: TGTGCCAGCAGCCCCGCGGGAGTCAACTACGAGCAGTACTTC. Translating gives CASSPAGVNYEQYF. The complete variable domain, with remaining parts taken from reference TRBV5-4 and TRBJ2-7, reads ETGVTQSPTHLIKTRGQQVTLRCSSQSGHNTVSWYQQALGQGPQFIFQYYREEENGRGNFPPRFSGLQFPNYSSELNVNALELDDSALYLCASSPAGVNYEQYFGPGTRLTVT.

The chain combines TRBV4-3 with TRBJ2-7, with 9 bases aligning to TRBD1. CDR1 LGHNA and CDR2 YSLEER come from the germline V gene. The CDR3 loop spans 14 amino acids. V lost 3 bases to trimming and J lost 5 bases; unmatched junction nucleotides: 5. CDR3 residues: CASSQGQGSHEQYF. CDR3 sequence (DNA): TGCGCCAGCAGCCAGGGACAGGGTAGCCACGAGCAGTACTTC.

The rearrangement links TRBV28 to TRBJ2-7, with 9 bases identical to TRBD1. The CDR3 is made up of 14 amino acids. Unmatched junction bases numbered 5, after V lost 3 bases and J lost 5 bases. Germline CDR1 MDHEN, CDR2 SYDVKM. The chain's CDR3 is CASSFSTGGDEQYF. The CDR3 coding sequence is TGTGCCAGCAGTTTCTCGACAGGGGGTGACGAGCAGTACTTC. The full variable domain, completed using reference TRBV28 and TRBJ2-7, is DVKVTQSSRYLVKRTGEKVFLECVQDMDHENMFWYRQDPGLGLRLIYFSYDVKMKEKGDIPEGYSVSREKKERFSLILESASTNQTSMYLCASSFSTGGDEQYFGPGTRLTVT.

The gene calls are TRBV29-1 and TRBJ2-1, with 8 bases fitting TRBD1. V was clipped by 7 bases and J by 8 bases; unmatched bases: 7. Germline values: CDR1 SQVTM, CDR2 ANQGSEA. This CDR3 comprises 12 residues. The CDR3 is CSALTGGDEQFF. CDR3 bases: TGCAGCGCCCTTACAGGGGGAGATGAGCAGTTCTTC.

This chain links TRBV12-3 or TRBV12-4 with TRBJ2-5, with a weak D call TRBD1 (6 bases). V lost 6 bases and J 1 base, leaving 12 bases between the germline ends. The CDR3 is made up of 14 amino acids. The CDR3 DNA reads TGTGCCAGCAGACCACAGGGATTCCAAGAGACCCAGTACTTC. Protein product: CASRPQGFQETQYF.

This chain joins TRBV4-3 and TRBJ2-3; D remains unclear. This CDR3 is 13 amino acids long. Germline V gives CDR1 LGHNA, CDR2 YSLEER. The V and J ends lost 8 bases and 1 base respectively, with 10 bases between them. This CDR3 is CASGHGGTDTQYF. DNA for the CDR3: TGCGCCAGCGGGCATGGTGGCACAGATACGCAGTATTTT.